Listed below are T cell receptor beta chains from one sample, sequenced in a study of PD-L1 blockade in urothelial cancer. Profiling relied on immunoSEQ multiplex PCR, and the TCRdb table lists in-frame clones only, not all of them. The sample holds just over 50,000 clones, 70% to 85% seen once. The source was PBMCs, collected around atezolizumab (anti-PD-L1) treatment. These receptors were obtained from a man between 65 and 79 years old with urothelial cancer. Each CDR3 is given with its conserved first and last residue. Fields, in order: clone size, V gene, CDR3 protein. Expanded clones are given a class, and other clones once, few, many or no size at all.

>-|TRBV10-2
CASNDGSRNGYTF
>-|TRBV10-3
CATEEGRGTSYEQYF
>-|TRBV5-1
CASSLEFWTGSLSGANVLTF
>once|TRBV11-3
CASSPGGGGNYNEQFF
>-|TRBV2
CASSMGLNTEAFF
>-|TRBV9
CASSQGMYNEQFF
>-|TRBV19
CASSIDGGALGNTEAFF
>once|TRBV7-8
CASSLGTGFETQYF
>-|TRBV14
CASSQVRRGFYEQYF
>-|TRBV19
CASAGQVSDTQYF
>-|TRBV27
CASSPHLGEKLFF
>-|TRBV30
CAWTPGRKNTEAFF
>-|TRBV2
CASTLGGLPPGANVLTF
>-|TRBV7-2
CASSSQSRGGTDTQYF
>-|TRBV6-1
CASSGDSLGAEAFF
>-|TRBV9
CASSVGAGRRDTEAFF
>-|TRBV18
CASSPPGSSYEQYF
>few|TRBV6-6
CASTPGRGEVRAFF
>-|TRBV11-3
CASSLERFNNSPLHF
>-|TRBV19
CASSNTGLNTEAFF
>-|TRBV18
CASSPIAGAYNEQFF
>few|TRBV7-2
CASSLEQGPYEQYF
>-|TRBV15
CATSSSVRTPLTGANVLTF
>-|TRBV7-9
CASSEQTYGYTF
>-|TRBV9
CASSIQGAGYGYTF
>-|TRBV5-5
CASSTSSGGGHEQFF
>few|TRBV7-9
CASSTHMNTEAFF
>-|TRBV18
CASSPRGQNHSPLHF
>-|TRBV6-5
CASNSRGRGLPLTF
>-|TRBV7-3
CASSPQGGETQYF
>-|TRBV7-3
CASSSGLAAEQFF
>-|TRBV7-8
CASSLGAGNTEAFF
>few|TRBV5-6
CASRSDSNYGYTF
>-|TRBV2
CASSELAGGRQETQYF
>-|TRBV6-1
CASSVQRLTYEQYF
>-|TRBV28
CASSSSRDTGNRNTIYF
>-|TRBV10-2
CASGELGAGEKLFF
>-|TRBV29-1
CSGGSDRSFF
>few|TRBV19
CASSLRGMENSPLHF
>-|TRBV4-1
CASSQGGASREQYF
>-|TRBV4-1
CASSHPGHMNTEAFF
>-|TRBV18
CASSLGQRGTEAFF